This TCR beta chain was captured by sequencing in a study of blood T cell repertoires in COVID-19. Germline CDR1 and CDR2: LNHDA and SQIVND (reference sequence). V was cut by 9 bases and J by 1 base, with 13 bases left in between. The CDR3 is 14 amino acids. Sequencing was performed with immunoSEQ multiplex PCR; in TCRdb, only in-frame clones are kept and a portion is missing. This sample has about 210,000 clones, with around 80% found just once. V is TRBV19 and J is TRBJ1-3; weak D call: TRBD1 (6 bases). The sample was PBMCs or T cells enriched from blood (not recorded which). The source is a man aged 30-40 years with acute COVID-19. CDR3 protein: CASGKGVSGNTIYF. The CDR3 bases are TGTGCCAGCGGGAAGGGGGTTTCTGGAAACACCATATATTTT.